This T cell receptor (beta chain) was sequenced during a study of metastatic and nonmetastatic thyroid tumors. This clone was seen only once. All patients were treatment-naive before thyroid surgery. The germline V gene has CDR1 DFQATT and CDR2 SNEGSKA (reference sequence). V lost 6 bases, J lost 6 bases, and 14 bases lay in between. The CDR3 is made up of 12 amino acids. TCRdb re-processed the PCR reads through MiXCR. Found here are 16,000 or so clones, 20% to 25% of them singletons; the top ten hold approximately 13%. This rearrangement joins TRBV20-1 to TRBJ1-1, with no clear D. The receptor was derived from a male donor with papillary thyroid cancer or a benign thyroid nodule (not recorded which). Some clones in this sample may be carry-over from other donors' samples. The sequencing input was tumor tissue. CDR3: CSAGDLRSEAFF. In DNA, the CDR3 is TGCAGTGCAGGAGATCTGAGGTCTGAAGCTTTCTTT.